These T cell receptor beta chains were read from a single sample in a study of tumor-infiltrating lymphocytes in primary liver carcinoma. In TCRdb, the multiplex PCR reads were re-called with MiXCR into one record per CDR3 protein. Of fewer than 400,000 distinct CDR3 sequences listed, 65% are singletons. The sequencing input was peripheral blood. The source is a man in his forties or fifties with primary liver carcinoma and hepatitis B virus infection. The CDR3 runs from the conserved cysteine through the conserved F or W. A D gene is named only where the DNA matches it firmly. The size entry is marked missing in some rows and otherwise reads once, few, many or a size class.

TRBV15	TRBJ2-3	-	-	TGTGCCACCAGGGCAAGACAGGAGTACACAGATACGCAGTATTTT	CATRARQEYTDTQYF
TRBV6-5	TRBJ1-4	-	many	TGTGCCAGCAGTTATGACAGCCCTCCAACTAATGAAAAACTGTTTTTT	CASSYDSPPTNEKLFF
TRBV5-1	TRBJ2-1	-	-	TGCGCCAGCAGCTTGGGACAGTCCTACAATGAGCAGTTCTTC	CASSLGQSYNEQFF
TRBV7-9	TRBJ2-4	-	once	TGTGCCAGCAGCTTAGTCCGTCCAGGGTTTTCCCAAAACATTCAGTACTTC	CASSLVRPGFSQNIQYF
TRBV6-5	TRBJ2-7	TRBD2	-	TGTGTCAGCGGCCGGACTAGCGGGCGAACGTACGAGCAGTACTTC	CVSGRTSGRTYEQYF
TRBV7-3	TRBJ2-2	-	few	TGTGCCAGCAGCTTAACCCAAAACTCGGCAACCGGGGAGCTGTTTTTT	CASSLTQNSATGELFF
TRBV20-1	TRBJ2-3	-	-	TGCAGTGCGGGTGACTCATCTAGCACAGATACGCAGTATTTT	CSAGDSSSTDTQYF
TRBV28	TRBJ2-3	TRBD2	-	TGTGCCAGCCTCCTAGCGGGAGGCCCCGGTACGCAGTATTTT	CASLLAGGPGTQYF
TRBV20-1	TRBJ2-1	TRBD2	few	TGCAGTGCTAGGGTAGCGGGAGGAATCAGTGAGCAGTTCTTC	CSARVAGGISEQFF
TRBV4-3	TRBJ2-2	-	-	TGCGCCAGCAGCGTCCAGAGCGACGGGGAGCTGCTTTTT	CASSVQSDGELLF
TRBV6-6	TRBJ1-4	-	-	TGTGCCAGCAGTTACCCCTCGGAGGGGCTGGACGAAAAACTGTTATTT	CASSYPSEGLDEKLLF
TRBV5-5	TRBJ2-4	TRBD1	many	TGTGCCAGCAGCTTGGAGGTGGACAGGGGGAACATTCAGTACTTC	CASSLEVDRGNIQYF
TRBV11-2	TRBJ1-1	-	-	TGTGCCAGCAGCTTAGCTGGGCCATTGGACAGTGAAGCTTTCTTT	CASSLAGPLDSEAFF
TRBV12-3/TRBV12-4	TRBJ2-1	-	-	TGTGCCAGCAGTTTAAAACATGGACAGTACAATGAGCAGTTCTTC	CASSLKHGQYNEQFF
TRBV6-1	TRBJ2-7	-	many	TGTGCCGCTGGGGGACGTCCCTACGAGCAGTACTTC	CAAGGRPYEQYF
TRBV6-1	TRBJ1-1	-	many	TGTGCCGTCGACCCCCAGTGGGACACTGAAGCTTTCTTT	CAVDPQWDTEAFF
TRBV7-9	TRBJ2-1	-	few	TGTGCCAGCAGCTTAGTCCGGTTAGGATGGGAGCAGTTCTTC	CASSLVRLGWEQFF
TRBV5-1	TRBJ2-7	-	-	TGCGCCAGCAGCCTGACAGGCCCTACCTACGAGCAGTACTTC	CASSLTGPTYEQYF
TRBV6-5	TRBJ2-5	TRBD2	-	TGTGCCAGCAGTTACTCGGGGCGGGAGGCAGTTTCTGGGTTGAAGACCCAGTACTTC	CASSYSGREAVSGLKTQYF
TRBV29-1	TRBJ1-6	-	many	TGCAGCGCCGCCTTTGCGAATAATTCACCCCTCCACTTT	CSAAFANNSPLHF
TRBV5-4	TRBJ2-1	-	-	TGTGCCCGCAGACTAGGGACCGGGTCTTCGAATGAGCAGTTCTTC	CARRLGTGSSNEQFF
TRBV5-5	TRBJ1-6	-	-	TGTGCCAGCAGCCGCTCCGAGGGCTATAATTCACCCCTCCACTTT	CASSRSEGYNSPLHF
TRBV29-1	TRBJ2-2	-	-	TGCAGCGTCCGGGACTGCAGGGAGCTGTTTTTT	CSVRDCRELFF
TRBV11-2	TRBJ2-4	-	-	TGTGCCAGCAGCCAACATGGTAGGACCATTCAGTACTTC	CASSQHGRTIQYF
TRBV29-1	TRBJ2-3	-	-	TGCAGCGTTGGTACCCTCGTGGGTGGCACAGATACACAGTATTTT	CSVGTLVGGTDTQYF
TRBV7-9	TRBJ2-3	-	-	TGTGCCAGCAGCTCGGACGTCACAGATACGCAGTATTTT	CASSSDVTDTQYF
TRBV29-1	TRBJ1-4	-	many	TGCAGCGTTGGCCGGGGGCGGAGTGAAAAACTGTTTTTT	CSVGRGRSEKLFF
TRBV5-1	TRBJ2-5	TRBD1	few	TGCGCCAGCAGCGTGGGACAGCACCAAGAGACCCAGTACTTC	CASSVGQHQETQYF
TRBV7-9	TRBJ2-5	-	few	TGTGCCAGCAGCTCGACAGGGAGGGAGACCCAGTACTTC	CASSSTGRETQYF
TRBV6-1	TRBJ2-7	TRBD2	few	TGTGCCAGCAGTGAAGGGAGCGGGACCACCTACGAGCAGTACTTC	CASSEGSGTTYEQYF